There are a few counts of the clone carrying this T cell receptor beta chain. The PCR made use of 60 Vbeta and 13 Jbeta primers. Profiled with immunoSEQ multiplex PCR; TCRdb holds only in-frame clones, not every one. The repertoire holds around 130,000 clones, with around 74% as singletons. The sample is drawn from a study of cytomegalovirus exposure and HLA in healthy donors. The CDR3 spans 16 residues. Trimming took 4 bases from V and 1 from J; bases not matched to a gene: 10. Per the germline V gene, CDR1 is GTSNPN and CDR2 is SVGIG (reference sequence). The TCR sequence derives from a man aged 40-50 years in good health and CMV-seropositive. V and J are TRBV30 and TRBJ2-7, with 10 bases fitting TRBD1. Sequenced material: PBMCs. CDR3 in amino acids: CAWKRIGQGVSYEQYF. CDR3 coding DNA: TGTGCCTGGAAGAGGATAGGACAGGGGGTTTCCTACGAGCAGTACTTC.